One sample yielded the 28 T cell receptor beta chains listed below, sequenced in a study of T cell responses to AZD1222 COVID-19 vaccine. Data came from immunoSEQ multiplex PCR; TCRdb stores just in-frame clones and leaves some out. Of approximately 90,000 clones in the sample, around 85% were seen once. The sequences come from peripheral blood, collected on day 0 of AZD1222 vaccination. These TCRs come from an adult in good health.

CDR3 coding DNA: TGTGCCAGTAGCGCCCTTAGAGAGGGGAACTCTGGGGCCAACGTCCTGACTTTC. It encodes CASSALREGNSGANVLTF. The chain is built from TRBV19 and TRBJ2-6; D could derive from TRBD1 or TRBD2 (5 bases each). Per the germline V gene, CDR1 is LNHDA and CDR2 is SQIVND (reference sequence). CDR3 size: 18 residues. The germline V and J ends were trimmed by 6 bases and 0 bases, with 18 bases remaining between them.

This clone was detected only once. The chain uses TRBV10-1 and TRBJ1-1; D gene uncertain. Germline V gene data show CDR1 as WNHNN and CDR2 as SYGVQD (reference sequence). The CDR3 extends over 15 amino acids. V gave up 0 bases and J gave up 4 bases, with 12 bases separating them. CDR3 region: CASSESAGLGTEAFF. CDR3 DNA sequence: TGCGCCAGCAGTGAGTCGGCAGGATTGGGCACTGAAGCTTTCTTT.

This chain connects TRBV5-1 to TRBJ2-1; 10 nucleotides align to TRBD2. The CDR3 loop spans 17 amino acids. V dropped 7 bases and J dropped 10; count of bases not matched to a gene: 20. The V gene's germline CDR1 is SGHRS and CDR2 YFSETQ. As DNA, the CDR3 is TGCGCCAGCCACGACGCCCCCGGAGCTAGCGGGAGAACGGAGCAGTTCTTC. Protein product: CASHDAPGASGRTEQFF.

This clone occurred once. The chain recombines TRBV7-3 with TRBJ2-7; 8 positions agree with TRBD1. This CDR3 comprises 15 residues. V lost 2 bases to trimming and J lost 3 bases; unmatched junction nucleotides: 6. The germline V gene has CDR1 SGHTA and CDR2 FQGTGA. Written as DNA, the CDR3 is TGTGCCAGCAGCTTAGCCGGGACAGGTAACTACGAGCAGTACTTC. Translating it yields CASSLAGTGNYEQYF.

The V and J genes are TRBV9 and TRBJ1-3, with D possibly matching TRBD1 (5 bases). CDR3 length equals 15 residues. In germline, CDR1 is SGDLS, CDR2 YYNGEE. V dropped 1 base and J dropped 3 bases, with 11 bases sitting between them. The CDR3 is CASSVSGTDGNTIYF. The CDR3 nucleotides are TGTGCCAGCAGCGTATCGGGGACGGATGGAAACACCATATATTTT.

The rearrangement uses TRBV5-4 and TRBJ1-6, with D unresolved. The V end was cut by 0 bases, the J end by 7 bases, with 11 bases between. This CDR3 has 15 amino acids. Germline CDR1 SGHNT, CDR2 YYREEE (reference sequence). CDR3 in amino acids: CASSLGVGNNSPLHF. CDR3 bases: TGTGCCAGCAGCTTGGGGGTCGGTAACAATTCACCCCTCCACTTT.

The V gene is TRBV28, the J gene TRBJ2-1; D uncertain. Germline CDR1 is MDHEN and CDR2 is SYDVKM. The CDR3 loop spans 16 amino acids. The V end was cut by 6 bases, the J end by 0 bases, with 15 bases between. The CDR3 bases are TGTGCCAGCAGCACCAAGGGCCGGAGCTCCTACAATGAGCAGTTCTTC. It yields the protein CASSTKGRSSYNEQFF. The full variable domain, rest sourced from reference TRBV28 and TRBJ2-1, is DVKVTQSSRYLVKRTGEKVFLECVQDMDHENMFWYRQDPGLGLRLIYFSYDVKMKEKGDIPEGYSVSREKKERFSLILESASTNQTSMYLCASSTKGRSSYNEQFFGPGTRLTVL.

This chain joins TRBV4-2 and TRBJ1-4, with 9 bases identical to TRBD1. After removal of 1 base from V and 8 bases from J, the junction contained 11 bases not matched to a gene. The germline CDR1 and CDR2 sequences are LGHNA and YNFKEQ. This CDR3 region has 17 residues. The CDR3, as DNA: TGTGCCAGCAGCCAAGGAAGCGGCCGGACAGGGGACGAAAAACTGTTTTTT. Translated: CASSQGSGRTGDEKLFF.

V and J are TRBV7-2 and TRBJ1-3; 7 nucleotides match TRBD1. Germline CDR1 is SGHTA and CDR2 is FQGNSA. Trimming at V came to 3 bases and at J to 3 bases, leaving 5 bases not matched to a gene. CDR3 length: 15 residues. The CDR3 loop reads CASSFTGAFGNTIYF. The CDR3 nucleotides read TGTGCCAGCAGCTTTACAGGGGCGTTTGGAAACACCATATATTTT.

The J gene is TRBJ2-3, the V gene TRBV5-1, with D perhaps TRBD1 (6 bases). CDR3 length: 17 amino acids. V lost 1 base, J lost 1 base, and 16 bases lay in between. CDR1 SGHRS and CDR2 YFSETQ come from the germline V gene. CDR3 residues: CASSLISGALGTDTQYF. CDR3 in DNA: TGCGCCAGCAGCTTGATTTCAGGGGCATTGGGCACAGATACGCAGTATTTT.

This clone appeared a single time. The CDR3 loop reads CASSEPHIGLVGTSGRVYEQYF. CDR3 DNA sequence: TGCGCCAGCAGTGAGCCACACATAGGACTTGTCGGGACTAGCGGGAGAGTGTACGAGCAGTACTTC. The rearrangement links TRBV10-1 to TRBJ2-7; 14 nucleotides match TRBD2. CDR1 and CDR2 (germline): WNHNN, SYGVQD (reference sequence). The V segment lost 2 bases and the J segment 4 bases; nucleotides outside the gene matches: 22. The CDR3 runs 22 residues.

The chain links TRBV7-2 to TRBJ2-7; TRBD2 aligns across 8 bases. The germline CDR1 and CDR2 sequences are SGHTA and FQGNSA. After removal of 5 bases from V and 2 bases from J, the junction contained 8 bases not matched to a gene. This CDR3 contains 15 residues. As DNA, the CDR3 is TGTGCCAGCAGCCAGACCGGGACTAGGCCCTACGAGCAGTACTTC. Its protein product is CASSQTGTRPYEQYF.

The CDR3 loop is CASSLGPLTGRTDTQYF. Here the CDR3 DNA reads TGTGCCAGCAGCTTAGGCCCCTTGACAGGGAGGACAGATACGCAGTATTTT. J is TRBJ2-3 and V is TRBV11-3; D is perhaps TRBD1 (7 bases). The CDR3 has 17 residues. Germline loops: CDR1 SGHNT, CDR2 YENEEA. V lost 1 base and J 3 bases, leaving 17 bases between the germline ends.

The rearrangement links TRBV11-3 to TRBJ2-1; D is possibly TRBD1 (5 bases). Germline loops: CDR1 SGHNT, CDR2 YENEEA. With 7 bases removed from V and 5 bases from J, the gap between germline ends came to 12 bases. The CDR3 consists of 13 residues. The CDR3 coding sequence is TGTGCCAGCAACCTGGGGCCTAACAATGAGCAGTTCTTC. Translated: CASNLGPNNEQFF.

The chain links TRBV9 to TRBJ2-7; TRBD2 aligns across 8 bases. The CDR3 has 15 residues. From germline, CDR1 is SGDLS and CDR2 YYNGEE. The ends lost 0 bases at V and 6 bases at J; junction bases unmatched: 8. CDR3 amino acids: CASSVAGAGGSEQYF. Written as DNA, the CDR3 is TGTGCCAGCAGCGTAGCTGGGGCGGGAGGAAGCGAGCAGTACTTC. The full variable domain, rest sourced from reference TRBV9 and TRBJ2-7, is DSGVTQTPKHLITATGQRVTLRCSPRSGDLSVYWYQQSLDQGLQFLIQYYNGEERAKGNILERFSAQQFPDLHSELNLSSLELGDSALYFCASSVAGAGGSEQYFGPGTRLTVT.

This clone was picked up one time. V and J are TRBV7-3 and TRBJ1-6; 10 bases map to TRBD1. Germline CDR1 is SGHTA and CDR2 is FQGTGA. V dropped 2 bases and J dropped 14; count of bases not matched to a gene: 3. This CDR3 contains 13 residues. CDR3 protein: CASSLDRGRTLHF. CDR3 in DNA: TGTGCCAGCAGCTTAGACAGGGGGCGAACCCTCCACTTT. Full variable domain (remainder filled in from reference TRBV7-3 and TRBJ1-6): GAGVSQTPSNKVTEKGKYVELRCDPISGHTALYWYRQSLGQGPEFLIYFQGTGAADDSGLPNDRFFAVRPEGSVSTLKIQRTERGDSAVYLCASSLDRGRTLHFGNGTRLTVT.

The chain employs TRBV6-4 and TRBJ2-3; D may be TRBD1 or TRBD2 (6 bases each). The V end was cut by 5 bases, the J end by 3 bases, with 12 bases between. The CDR3 runs to 14 residues. CDR1 and CDR2 (germline): MRHNA, SNTAGT. As DNA, the CDR3 is TGTGCCAGCAGTACGGGGGACACTACAGATACGCAGTATTTT. The encoded protein is CASSTGDTTDTQYF.

This rearrangement joins TRBV2 to TRBJ1-5, with a weak D call TRBD1 (5 bases). The CDR3 length is 13 residues. Germline assignment: CDR1 SNHLY and CDR2 FYNNEI. V lost 6 bases and J lost 3, with 9 bases in between. The CDR3 sequence: CASRGQHNQPQHF. The CDR3 DNA reads as TGTGCCAGCAGGGGGCAGCACAATCAGCCCCAGCATTTT.

This rearrangement joins TRBV19 to TRBJ2-1; 10 positions agree with TRBD1. Germline-derived CDR1 and CDR2 are LNHDA and SQIVND (reference sequence). The CDR3 spans 20 residues. Germline trimming cut 1 base from V and 2 bases from J; bases unmatched to any gene: 14. The chain's CDR3 is CASSIVGDRGFGTTYNEQFF. In DNA form, the CDR3 reads TGTGCCAGTAGTATAGTTGGGGACAGGGGATTCGGGACAACCTACAATGAGCAGTTCTTC.

Remarks on this clone: A read error may account for a junction end that differs from germline. J is TRBJ2-7 and V is TRBV9; D might be TRBD2 (6 bases). The germline gives CDR1 SGDLS, CDR2 YYNGEE. The CDR3 sequence is 12 residues long. The CDR3 here is CASSAETSGDFF. For the CDR3, the DNA is TGTGCCAGCAGCGCAGAAACCTCCGGGGACTTCTTC.

V is TRBV7-2 and J is TRBJ2-3; the match to TRBD1 covers 9 bases. Germline V gene sequence: CDR1 SGHTA, CDR2 FQGNSA. V lost 5 bases, J lost 3 bases, and 6 bases stayed unmatched. The CDR3 is 15 residues long. CDR3 sequence: CASSTPDRGTDTQYF. The CDR3 region has the DNA TGTGCCAGCAGCACGCCGGACAGGGGAACAGATACGCAGTATTTT. The variable domain in full, completed from reference TRBV7-2 and TRBJ2-3, reads GAGVSQSPSNKVTEKGKDVELRCDPISGHTALYWYRQSLGQGLEFLIYFQGNSAPDKSGLPSDRFSAERTGGSVSTLTIQRTQQEDSAVYLCASSTPDRGTDTQYFGPGTRLTVL.

V usage is TRBV5-1 and J usage is TRBJ1-1, with D unclear. Trimming took off 0 bases at V and 5 bases at J, with 5 bases between the two ends. This CDR3 contains 12 residues. The germline V gene encodes CDR1 SGHRS and CDR2 YFSETQ. The DNA for the CDR3 is TGCGCCAGCAGCTTGGATTGGACTGAAGCTTTCTTT. This translates into CASSLDWTEAFF.

The gene calls are TRBV11-3 and TRBJ2-4; TRBD1 agrees at 7 bases. The CDR3 runs to 13 residues. CDR1 and CDR2 (germline): SGHNT, YENEEA. V shed 3 bases and J 14 bases; nucleotides not matched to a gene: 10. CDR3 sequence (DNA): TGTGCCAGCAGCTTGGCGCCGGGACAGCATAAGTACTTC. Its translation: CASSLAPGQHKYF.

The chain is built from TRBV4-1 and TRBJ2-1, with D possibly called TRBD1 or TRBD2 (6 bases each). This CDR3 has 17 amino acids. Germline CDR1 is MGHRA and CDR2 is YSYEKL. Trimming removed 1 base from V and 2 bases from J, with 15 bases in between. The CDR3 reads CASSQVFTGRPYNEQFF. CDR3 bases: TGCGCCAGCAGCCAAGTTTTTACAGGGAGGCCCTACAATGAGCAGTTCTTC.

This clone was seen a handful of times. V gene TRBV5-4 combines with J gene TRBJ2-1; 9 bases map to TRBD1. Germline CDR1 and CDR2: SGHNT and YYREEE (reference sequence). There are 16 residues in the CDR3. Trimming removed 3 bases from V and 4 bases from J; junction bases left unmatched: 8. The CDR3 region has the DNA TGTGCCAGCAGCTCCCAACAGGGGGCCCCATACAATGAGCAGTTCTTC. It yields the protein CASSSQQGAPYNEQFF.

This sequence joins TRBV30 and TRBJ2-6, with D maybe TRBD2 (6 bases). This CDR3 region has 19 residues. Trimming removed 0 bases from V and 2 bases from J, with 20 bases in between. Germline values: CDR1 GTSNPN, CDR2 SVGIG (reference sequence). As DNA, the CDR3 is TGTGCCTGGAGTGTACGAGGCAGGGAGGTTTTAACTGGGGCCAACGTCCTGACTTTC. It is translated as CAWSVRGREVLTGANVLTF.

This rearrangement joins TRBV28 to TRBJ1-6; D is uncertain. Germline CDR1 MDHEN, CDR2 SYDVKM. The CDR3 spans 14 residues. V shed 6 bases and J shed 4 bases, with 10 bases lying between them. CDR3 region: CASRWASYNSPLHF. The CDR3 region has the DNA TGTGCCAGCAGATGGGCCTCATATAATTCACCCCTCCACTTT.

The chain has TRBV7-2 and TRBJ1-3; D gene unclear. The ends were cut back, 5 bases at V and 6 bases at J, with 17 bases in the middle. This CDR3 is built from 15 residues. CDR1 is SGHTA, CDR2 FQGNSA, per germline. The CDR3 is CASSPTLGGANTIYF. The CDR3 nucleotides read TGTGCCAGCAGCCCAACGCTGGGCGGAGCAAACACCATATATTTT. The full variable domain, completed using reference TRBV7-2 and TRBJ1-3, is GAGVSQSPSNKVTEKGKDVELRCDPISGHTALYWYRQSLGQGLEFLIYFQGNSAPDKSGLPSDRFSAERTGGSVSTLTIQRTQQEDSAVYLCASSPTLGGANTIYFGEGSWLTVV.